This T cell receptor (beta chain) was documented in a study of Ad26.COV2.S vaccination and SARS-CoV-2 variants. Looking at the study overall: This donor came from the COV1001 trial of Ad26.COV2.S.

Clones were read by immunoSEQ multiplex PCR, and TCRdb kept only the in-frame ones, dropping some. This sample yields over 250,000 clones, of which approximately 89% are seen a single time; around 3.5% belongs to the top ten. Treatment reported: about 20 received Ad26.COV2.S at low or high dose, single or two shots; roughly 5 received placebo; per-sample allocation not given. Sampling occurred on day 63 after the first vaccine or placebo injection. The sample was peripheral blood, taken in a trial of Ad26.COV2.S vaccine versus placebo. This clonotype originated in a person aged 18-60 years who received the Ad26.COV2.S COVID-19 vaccine or a placebo.

CDR3: CASSDNTDTQYF. CDR3 nucleotides: TGTGCCAGCAGTGACAACACAGATACGCAGTATTTT. The chain couples TRBV6-4 to TRBJ2-3, with no clear D. The V end was cut by 2 bases, the J end by 2 bases, with 2 bases between. This CDR3 is 12 amino acids long. Germline V gene sequence: CDR1 MRHNA, CDR2 SNTAGT.